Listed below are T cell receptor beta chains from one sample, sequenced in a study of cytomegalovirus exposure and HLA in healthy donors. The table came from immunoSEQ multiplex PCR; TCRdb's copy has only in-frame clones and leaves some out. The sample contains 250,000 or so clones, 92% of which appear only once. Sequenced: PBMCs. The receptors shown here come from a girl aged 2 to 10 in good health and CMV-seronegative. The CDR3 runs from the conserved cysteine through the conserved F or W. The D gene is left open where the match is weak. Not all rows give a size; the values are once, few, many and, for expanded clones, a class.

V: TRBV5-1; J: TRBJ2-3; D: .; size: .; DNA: TGCGCCAGCACCTGGGGGGGGGCGGAGGGCACAGATACGCAGTATTTT; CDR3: CASTWGGAEGTDTQYF
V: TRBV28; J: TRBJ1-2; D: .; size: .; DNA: TGTGCCAGCAGTCCCCCCGGCGGGTGGAATGGCTACACCTTC; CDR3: CASSPPGGWNGYTF
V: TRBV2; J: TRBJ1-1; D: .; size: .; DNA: TGTGCCAGCGCGTGGGGGCTGGGGGAAGCTTTCTTT; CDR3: CASAWGLGEAFF
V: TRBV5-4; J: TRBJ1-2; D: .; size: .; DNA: TGTGCCAGCACGACCACAGCTAACTATGGCTACACCTTC; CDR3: CASTTTANYGYTF
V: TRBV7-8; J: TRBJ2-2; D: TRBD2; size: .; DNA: TGTGCCAGCAGCTTAGGTGGACTAGCGGGGGCCCTAAACACCGGGGAGCTGTTTTTT; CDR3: CASSLGGLAGALNTGELFF
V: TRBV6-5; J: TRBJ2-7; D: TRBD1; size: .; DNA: TGTGCCAGCAGTTACTCGAAGGGGACAGCCTACGAGCAGTACTTC; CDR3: CASSYSKGTAYEQYF
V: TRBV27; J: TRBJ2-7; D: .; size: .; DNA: TGTGCCACGTCCCACGGGGGTACCTACGAGCAATACTTC; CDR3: CATSHGGTYEQYF
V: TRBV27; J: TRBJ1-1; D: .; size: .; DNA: TGTGCCAGCAGTTTATCCGGGGAGGGCACTGAAGCTTTCTTT; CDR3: CASSLSGEGTEAFF
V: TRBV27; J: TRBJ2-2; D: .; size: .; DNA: TGTGCCAGCAGTTTCAAGCGAAACACCGGGGAGCTGTTTTTT; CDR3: CASSFKRNTGELFF
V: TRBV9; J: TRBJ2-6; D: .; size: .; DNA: TGTGCCAGCAGCGTATACCCGAGTGGGGCCAACGTCCTGACTTTC; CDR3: CASSVYPSGANVLTF
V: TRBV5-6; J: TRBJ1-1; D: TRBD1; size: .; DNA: TGTGCCAGCAGCTTAGGGGACAGGGGGAACACTGAAGCTTTCTTT; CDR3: CASSLGDRGNTEAFF
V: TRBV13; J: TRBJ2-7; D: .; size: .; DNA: TGTGCCAGCAGCTCCCCTCGGGGCTACGAGCAGTACTTC; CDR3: CASSSPRGYEQYF
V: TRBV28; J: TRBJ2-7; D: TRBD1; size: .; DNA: TGTGCCAGCAGCCAAACCAGGACAGGGAACGAGCAGTACTTC; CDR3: CASSQTRTGNEQYF
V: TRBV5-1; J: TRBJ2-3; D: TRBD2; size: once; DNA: TGCGCCAGCAGCCCCGGGACTAGCGGAACAGATACGCAGTATTTT; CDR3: CASSPGTSGTDTQYF
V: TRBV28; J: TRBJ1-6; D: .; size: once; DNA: TGTGCCAGCAGTACCACGGGACAAGAGGTTTCACCCCTCCACTTT; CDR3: CASSTTGQEVSPLHF
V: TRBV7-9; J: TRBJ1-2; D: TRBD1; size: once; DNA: TGTGCCAGCAGCGCGGGACAGGGGGCCGCCTATGGCTACACCTTC; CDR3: CASSAGQGAAYGYTF
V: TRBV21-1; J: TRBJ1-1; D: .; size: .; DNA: TGTGCCAGCAGCAATGATGGCAGGCCGAGTACTGAAGCTTTCTTT; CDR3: CASSNDGRPSTEAFF
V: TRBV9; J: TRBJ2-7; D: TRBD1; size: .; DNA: TGTGCCAGCAGCGGAGGGGGCCCTGGCTACGAGCAGTACTTC; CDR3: CASSGGGPGYEQYF
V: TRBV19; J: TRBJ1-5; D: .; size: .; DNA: TGTGCCAGTACTAATACAGGGCCGCAGCCCCAGCATTTT; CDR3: CASTNTGPQPQHF
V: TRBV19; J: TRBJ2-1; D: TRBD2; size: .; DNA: TGTGCCAGTCGCGGTATGGGACTAGGCGCTGAGCAGTTCTTC; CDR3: CASRGMGLGAEQFF
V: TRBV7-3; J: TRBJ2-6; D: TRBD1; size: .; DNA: TGTGCCAGCAGCCTCGGGACAGGGAACGTCCTGACTTTC; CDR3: CASSLGTGNVLTF
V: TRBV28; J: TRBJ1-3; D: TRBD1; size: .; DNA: TGTGCCAGCAGTTGGCAAAGGGACAGTGGAAACACCATATATTTT; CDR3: CASSWQRDSGNTIYF
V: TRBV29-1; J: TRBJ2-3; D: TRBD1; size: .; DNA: TGCAGCGTTGTGAGTCTCCAGGGGGCTTTAGATACGCAGTATTTT; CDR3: CSVVSLQGALDTQYF
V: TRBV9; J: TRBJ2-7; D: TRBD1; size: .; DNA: TGTGCCAGCAGCGGACAGGGCTACGAGCAGTACTTC; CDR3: CASSGQGYEQYF
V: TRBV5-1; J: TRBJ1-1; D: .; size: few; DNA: TGCGCCAGCAGCTTGTATGAACAGCCGAACACTGAAGCTTTCTTT; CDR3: CASSLYEQPNTEAFF
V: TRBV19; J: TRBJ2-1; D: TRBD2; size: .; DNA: TGTGCCAGTAGTCCCAGCGGGGGCTGGGATGAGCAGTTCTTC; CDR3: CASSPSGGWDEQFF
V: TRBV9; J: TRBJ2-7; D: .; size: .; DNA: TGTGCCAGCAGCGTAACACCTTCCTACGAGCAGTACTTC; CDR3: CASSVTPSYEQYF
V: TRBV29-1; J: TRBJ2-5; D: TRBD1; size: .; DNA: TGCAGCGTCCAGGACAGGGAGAGGGTCCAAGAGACCCAGTACTTC; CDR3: CSVQDRERVQETQYF
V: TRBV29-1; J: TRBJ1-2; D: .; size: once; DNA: TGCAGCGTCCCTTTCGGCAGGGGTGATGGCTACACCTTC; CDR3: CSVPFGRGDGYTF
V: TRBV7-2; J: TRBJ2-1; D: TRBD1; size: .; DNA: TGTGCCAGCAGCTTACCCAAGGGGACAGGGTCTAAGGTCAGCAATGAGCAGTTCTTC; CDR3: CASSLPKGTGSKVSNEQFF
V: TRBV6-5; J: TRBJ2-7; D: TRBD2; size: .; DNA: TGTGCCAGCAGTTACCTAGCGGGAGACGGCGAGCAGTACTTC; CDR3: CASSYLAGDGEQYF
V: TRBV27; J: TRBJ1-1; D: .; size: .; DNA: TGTGCCAGCAGTCCGGGTCGTTCAAACACTGAAGCTTTCTTT; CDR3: CASSPGRSNTEAFF
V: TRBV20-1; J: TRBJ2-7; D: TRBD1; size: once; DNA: TGCAGTGCTGGGGACAGCTACGAGCAGTACTTC; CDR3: CSAGDSYEQYF
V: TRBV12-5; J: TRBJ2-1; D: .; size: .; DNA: TGTGCTAGTATGGAGGACAATGAGCAGTTCTTC; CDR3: CASMEDNEQFF
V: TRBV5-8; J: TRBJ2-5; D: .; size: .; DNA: TGTGCCAGCAGCTTGGGACAGTCGGAAGAGACCCAGTACTTC; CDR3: CASSLGQSEETQYF
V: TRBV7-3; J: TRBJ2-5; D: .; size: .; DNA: TGTGCCAGCAGCTTAATGGGCGGGCAGACCCAGTACTTC; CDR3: CASSLMGGQTQYF
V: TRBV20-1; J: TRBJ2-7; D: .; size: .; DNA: TGCAGTGCTAGTGTCCTTTTCGAGCAGTACTTC; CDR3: CSASVLFEQYF
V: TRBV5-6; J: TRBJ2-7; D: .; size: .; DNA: TGTGCCAGCAGCTTGGCACGGGGATCCTACGAGCAGTACTTC; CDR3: CASSLARGSYEQYF
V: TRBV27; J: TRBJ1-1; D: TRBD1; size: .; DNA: TGTGCCAGCAGTTCCCCGACAGGGGGGACTGAAGCTTTCTTT; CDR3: CASSSPTGGTEAFF
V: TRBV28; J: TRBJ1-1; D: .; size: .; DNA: TGTGCCAGCAGTGCATGGAGGGTATCCTCCACTGAAGCTTTCTTT; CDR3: CASSAWRVSSTEAFF
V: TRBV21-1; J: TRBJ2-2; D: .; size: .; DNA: TGTGCCAGCAGCAAAACTCTCGATCAGTGGAGCACCGGGGAGCTGTTTTTT; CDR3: CASSKTLDQWSTGELFF
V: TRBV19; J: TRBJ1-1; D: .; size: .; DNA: TGTGCCAGTAGTATCCCGACAGACCCTATGAACACTGAAGCTTTCTTT; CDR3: CASSIPTDPMNTEAFF
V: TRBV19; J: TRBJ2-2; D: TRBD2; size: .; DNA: TGTGCCAGTAGTATGGGGGGGGTAGCGGGTACCACCGGGGAGCTGTTTTTT; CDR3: CASSMGGVAGTTGELFF
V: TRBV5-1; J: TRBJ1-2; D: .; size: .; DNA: TGCGCCAGCAGCTTGGCCGGGTCGACAGAGTGGGGCTACACCTTC; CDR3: CASSLAGSTEWGYTF
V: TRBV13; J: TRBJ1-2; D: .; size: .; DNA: TGTGCCAGCAGCTTGAGACCCCAGGTTGCTGGCTACACCTTC; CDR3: CASSLRPQVAGYTF
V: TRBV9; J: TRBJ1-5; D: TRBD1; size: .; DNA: TGTGCCAGCAGCGTGGGACAGGGTACTCAGCCCCAGCATTTT; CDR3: CASSVGQGTQPQHF
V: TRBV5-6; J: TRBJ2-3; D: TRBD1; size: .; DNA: TGTGCCAGCAGCTTGGTTCAGGGGGCGCGAACAGATACGCAGTATTTT; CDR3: CASSLVQGARTDTQYF
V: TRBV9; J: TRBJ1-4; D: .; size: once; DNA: TGTGCCAGCAGCGGGGGCTCTAATGAAAAACTGTTTTTT; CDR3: CASSGGSNEKLFF
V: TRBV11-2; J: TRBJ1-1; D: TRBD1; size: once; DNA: TGTGCCAGCAGCTCGCAGGGGGGATTGTCTGAAGCTTTCTTT; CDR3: CASSSQGGLSEAFF
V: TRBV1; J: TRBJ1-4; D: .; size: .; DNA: TGCACCAGCAGCCAAGATGTCGGGTATAATGAAAAACTGTTTTTT; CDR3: CTSSQDVGYNEKLFF
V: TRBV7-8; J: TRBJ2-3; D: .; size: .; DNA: TGTGCCAGCAGCTTAGAAGCGGGCGGCGCAGATACGCAGTATTTT; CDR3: CASSLEAGGADTQYF
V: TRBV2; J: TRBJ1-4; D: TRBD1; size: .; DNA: TGTGCCAGCAGTGCGTCCCCCGGGAGGACAGGGCGGGCAACTAATGAAAAACTGTTTTTT; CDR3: CASSASPGRTGRATNEKLFF
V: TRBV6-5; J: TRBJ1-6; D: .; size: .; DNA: TGTGCCAGCAGGGGCCCAAATTCACCCCTCCACTTT; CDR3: CASRGPNSPLHF
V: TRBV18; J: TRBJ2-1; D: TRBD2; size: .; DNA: TGTGCCAGCTCCGGAACTAGCGGGAGCATCTATGAGCAGTTCTTC; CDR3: CASSGTSGSIYEQFF
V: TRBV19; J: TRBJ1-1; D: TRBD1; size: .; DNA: TGTGCCAGTAGGATGGGACAGCACACTGAAGCTTTCTTT; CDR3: CASRMGQHTEAFF
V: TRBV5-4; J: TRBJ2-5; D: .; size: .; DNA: TGTGCCAGCAGCTCCGACAGGCGGGAAGAGACCCAGTACTTC; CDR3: CASSSDRREETQYF
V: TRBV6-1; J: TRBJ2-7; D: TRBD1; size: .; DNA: TGTGCCAGCAGGGACAGGGGGTCCTACGAGCAGTACTTC; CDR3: CASRDRGSYEQYF